This is a list of T cell receptor beta chains from one sample in a study of shared clonotypes between healthy human individuals. Some clones are missing from TCRdb's copy, which holds only in-frame ones; the method was immunoSEQ multiplex PCR. The table records 2 million to 2.5 million clones, roughly 93% of them present only once. The specimen was naive CD4+ T cells from PBMCs. The origin of the receptors is a man aged 18 to 35 in good health. Some clones in this sample may be carry-over from other donors' samples. Both conserved end residues are part of each CDR3. D genes are given only for firm matches. Clone size is not always given. Where it is, it says once, few, many or a class for expanded clones.

V gene	clone size	D gene	J gene	CDR3 protein	CDR3 DNA
TRBV7-9	NA	NA	TRBJ1-1	CASSPLQGYTEAFF	TGTGCCAGCAGCCCACTCCAGGGGTACACTGAAGCTTTCTTT
TRBV18	NA	TRBD1	TRBJ1-1	CASSPPGQGEAFF	TGTGCCAGCTCACCACCGGGACAGGGTGAAGCTTTCTTT
TRBV19	few	NA	TRBJ1-2	CASSSGQFYGYTF	TGTGCCAGTAGTTCCGGACAGTTCTATGGCTACACCTTC
TRBV5-1	NA	NA	TRBJ2-7	CASSSLTGQFEQYF	TGCGCCAGCAGCTCGTTGACAGGTCAGTTCGAGCAGTACTTC
TRBV30	NA	NA	TRBJ2-3	CAWSGGSSTDTQYF	TGTGCCTGGTCGGGCGGGTCTAGCACAGATACGCAGTATTTT
TRBV7-3	NA	NA	TRBJ2-1	CASSLLSPHEQFF	TGTGCCAGCAGCTTACTTAGTCCCCATGAGCAGTTCTTC
TRBV28	NA	TRBD2	TRBJ2-3	CASSADRKGLAGTSTDTQYF	TGTGCCAGCAGTGCGGACAGGAAGGGACTAGCGGGGACTAGCACAGATACGCAGTATTTT
TRBV5-6	NA	TRBD2	TRBJ2-7	CASSLAAGGAYEQYF	TGTGCCAGCAGCTTGGCAGCGGGAGGAGCCTACGAGCAGTACTTC
TRBV25-1	NA	TRBD1	TRBJ2-1	CASRTTGQVHEQFF	TGTGCCAGCAGGACCACGGGACAGGTCCATGAGCAGTTCTTC
TRBV7-2	NA	NA	TRBJ2-3	CASSLRRVGRSSTDTQYF	TGTGCCAGCAGCTTAAGGAGGGTGGGACGATCTAGCACAGATACGCAGTATTTT
TRBV28	NA	NA	TRBJ1-1	CASSLLVEAFF	TGTGCCAGCAGTTTATTGGTTGAAGCTTTCTTT
TRBV5-1	NA	NA	TRBJ2-1	CASSLARGGADNEQFF	TGCGCCAGCAGCTTGGCCCGGGGTGGGGCCGACAATGAGCAGTTCTTC
TRBV6-1	NA	NA	TRBJ1-2	CASSHGGLDYGYTF	TGTGCCAGCAGTCACGGGGGGCTCGACTATGGCTACACCTTC
TRBV10-3	once	TRBD2	TRBJ2-6	CAITSTAGLAGGPGANVLTF	TGTGCCATCACTTCGACTGCGGGACTAGCGGGAGGGCCGGGGGCCAACGTCCTGACTTTC
TRBV5-6	few	NA	TRBJ1-1	CASSLRQTEAFF	TGTGCCAGCAGCTTGAGGCAGACTGAAGCTTTCTTT
TRBV5-4	NA	NA	TRBJ2-3	CASSRTSTDTQYF	TGTGCCAGCAGCCGAACTAGCACAGATACGCAGTATTTT
TRBV18	NA	TRBD2	TRBJ2-5	CASSPPGGETQYF	TGTGCCAGCTCACCACCGGGGGGGGAGACCCAGTACTTC
TRBV5-5	NA	TRBD2	TRBJ2-1	CASSLGLAGATPYNEQFF	TGTGCCAGCAGCTTGGGTCTAGCGGGAGCCACACCTTACAATGAGCAGTTCTTC
TRBV5-1	NA	NA	TRBJ2-7	CASSLGAYEQYF	TGCGCCAGCAGCTTGGGGGCGTACGAGCAGTACTTC
TRBV6-6	NA	TRBD2	TRBJ2-7	CASSYPQREGEQYF	TGTGCCAGCAGTTACCCCCAGCGGGAGGGCGAGCAGTACTTC
TRBV7-8	NA	NA	TRBJ2-1	CASSYLEGPVYNEQFF	TGTGCCAGCAGCTACTTGGAGGGACCGGTCTACAATGAGCAGTTCTTC
TRBV5-1	once	NA	TRBJ2-3	CASSSELDTQYF	TGCGCCAGCAGCTCTGAACTTGATACGCAGTATTTT
TRBV29-1	NA	TRBD1	TRBJ2-7	CSVVGQVNYEQYF	TGCAGCGTTGTTGGACAGGTCAACTACGAGCAGTACTTC
TRBV7-9	NA	NA	TRBJ1-1	CASSPRLRQENEAFF	TGTGCCAGCAGCCCGCGACTAAGACAGGAAAATGAAGCTTTCTTT
TRBV4-1	NA	TRBD2	TRBJ2-7	CASSPTAGNYEQYF	TGCGCCAGCAGCCCCACAGCGGGAAACTACGAGCAGTACTTC
TRBV30	NA	NA	TRBJ2-7	CAWQGYYEQYF	TGTGCCTGGCAGGGGTACTACGAGCAGTACTTC
TRBV29-1	NA	NA	TRBJ1-1	CSVERRLNTEAFF	TGCAGCGTTGAACGTCGGTTGAACACTGAAGCTTTCTTT
TRBV5-1	NA	NA	TRBJ1-1	CASSKVGGLNTEAFF	TGCGCCAGCAGCAAGGTTGGGGGATTGAACACTGAAGCTTTCTTT
TRBV27	NA	NA	TRBJ2-7	CASSPRALYEQYF	TGTGCCAGCAGCCCCAGGGCCCTCTACGAGCAGTACTTC
TRBV7-2	NA	NA	TRBJ1-1	CASSRQFNTEAFF	TGTGCCAGCAGCCGACAGTTTAACACTGAAGCTTTCTTT
TRBV7-2	NA	TRBD1	TRBJ1-4	CASSRDRATSNEKLFF	TGTGCCAGCAGCCGGGACAGGGCCACCTCTAATGAAAAACTGTTTTTT
TRBV30	NA	TRBD1	TRBJ2-5	CAVNSRGIQETQYF	TGTGCCGTGAACAGCAGGGGGATCCAAGAGACCCAGTACTTC
TRBV2	once	NA	TRBJ2-1	CASRIRGSSNEQFF	TGTGCCAGCAGAATTCGGGGGAGTTCGAATGAGCAGTTCTTC
TRBV30	NA	NA	TRBJ1-1	CAGTWVGGTEAFF	TGTGCCGGGACTTGGGTAGGGGGCACTGAAGCTTTCTTT
TRBV6-5	NA	TRBD2	TRBJ2-1	CASSSRGNEQFF	TGTGCCAGCAGCTCGCGGGGGAATGAGCAGTTCTTC
TRBV6-6	NA	TRBD2	TRBJ2-7	CASSGSERERGEQYF	TGTGCCAGCAGTGGGAGCGAGCGGGAGAGGGGCGAGCAGTACTTC
TRBV6-5	NA	TRBD2	TRBJ2-1	CASSPRGEWDNEQFF	TGTGCCAGCAGCCCCCGGGGGGAGTGGGACAATGAGCAGTTCTTC
TRBV28	NA	NA	TRBJ2-3	CASSSIEGGTDTQYF	TGTGCCAGCAGTTCAATAGAAGGAGGTACAGATACGCAGTATTTT
TRBV7-9	few	TRBD1	TRBJ1-5	CASSRDRAGNQPQHF	TGTGCCAGCAGCAGAGACAGGGCGGGCAATCAGCCCCAGCATTTT
TRBV5-1	once	TRBD2	TRBJ2-1	CASSLAGTSNEQFF	TGCGCCAGCAGCTTGGCGGGGACTAGTAATGAGCAGTTCTTC
TRBV18	NA	NA	TRBJ2-2	CASSPTHTSTGELFF	TGTGCCAGCTCACCAACTCATACATCCACCGGGGAGCTGTTTTTT
TRBV29-1	NA	NA	TRBJ1-1	CSVGLRGAPNTEAFF	TGCAGCGTTGGGCTCCGAGGAGCCCCGAACACTGAAGCTTTCTTT
TRBV28	NA	NA	TRBJ2-7	CASTPGPYEQYF	TGTGCCAGCACCCCGGGACCCTACGAGCAGTACTTC
TRBV7-2	NA	NA	TRBJ2-6	CASSLTGSGANVLTF	TGTGCCAGCAGCCTCACAGGTTCTGGGGCCAACGTCCTGACTTTC